Reported below is one TCR beta chain. CDR3 length: 15 amino acids. Germline values: CDR1 SGDLS, CDR2 YYNGEE. Trimming removed 1 base at V and 4 bases at J, with 11 bases between. The data were obtained in a study of control samples from healthy donors and cancer patients. Clones were read by immunoSEQ multiplex PCR, and TCRdb kept only the in-frame ones, dropping some. This sample has over 85,000 clones, with approximately 91% found just once. The sequence came from a woman aged 45-59 years with colorectal cancer. The chain employs TRBV9 and TRBJ2-2, with D unclear. Sequenced material: PBMCs. CDR3 loop: CASSVRPESTGELFF. The CDR3 nucleotides are TGTGCCAGCAGCGTACGGCCTGAGAGCACCGGGGAGCTGTTTTTT.